This passage covers 28 T cell receptor beta chains from one sample sequenced in a study of T cell responses to AZD1222 COVID-19 vaccine. Sequenced by immunoSEQ multiplex PCR; TCRdb stores in-frame clones only, minus some. The sample carries 85,000 to 90,000 clones, approximately 89% recorded once. The sample in question was peripheral blood, obtained 28 days after the second AZD1222 dose. The source of these receptors is an adult who received the AZD1222 COVID-19 vaccine.

V and J are TRBV7-3 and TRBJ1-1; D call uncertain. The CDR3 is 13 amino acids. From germline, CDR1 is SGHTA and CDR2 FQGTGA. V lost 5 bases and J 1 base, leaving 8 bases between the germline ends. CDR3 sequence reads: CASSPGRNTEAFF. The CDR3 DNA reads as TGTGCCAGCAGCCCTGGACGGAACACTGAAGCTTTCTTT.

This chain joins TRBV12-5 and TRBJ1-6; D ambiguous. V was cut by 2 bases and J by 0 bases, with 14 bases left in between. CDR1 and CDR2 (germline): LGHNT, FRNRAP. CDR3 length: 18 amino acids. The CDR3 region has the DNA TGTGCTAGTGGTTTGTACCACACCCCCGGCTCCTATAATTCACCCCTCCACTTT. Translation gives CASGLYHTPGSYNSPLHF. Full variable domain (rest looked up from reference TRBV12-5 and TRBJ1-6): DARVTQTPRHKVTEMGQEVTMRCQPILGHNTVFWYRQTMMQGLELLAYFRNRAPLDDSGMPKDRFSAEMPDATLATLKIQPSEPRDSAVYFCASGLYHTPGSYNSPLHFGNGTRLTVT.

The J gene is TRBJ2-3, the V gene TRBV19, with D perhaps TRBD2 (6 bases). The CDR3 is 16 amino acids. Trimming pared 4 bases from V and 1 base from J, leaving 15 bases between. The V gene's germline CDR1 is LNHDA and CDR2 SQIVND (reference sequence). The CDR3 sequence is CASSRRLDQGTDTQYF. As DNA, the CDR3 is TGTGCCAGTAGTAGGAGACTAGATCAGGGCACAGATACGCAGTATTTT.

The chain is built from TRBV19 and TRBJ2-1, with 12 positions matching TRBD2. With V trimmed by 7 bases and J by 3 bases, 7 bases remained unmatched. Germline V gene lookup returns CDR1 LNHDA and CDR2 SQIVND (reference sequence). The CDR3 runs to 16 residues. The DNA for the CDR3 is TGTGCCAGTACCAAAAGACTAGCGGGGGTCTACAATGAGCAGTTCTTC. This sequence encodes CASTKRLAGVYNEQFF.

This sequence joins TRBV2 and TRBJ2-3; 8 nucleotides line up with TRBD2. CDR1 is SNHLY and CDR2 is FYNNEI in the germline V gene. The CDR3 is 15 amino acids. V lost 2 bases and J lost 1; bases outside the gene matches: 2. This chain's CDR3 is CASSERRGGTDTQYF. CDR3 DNA: TGTGCCAGCAGTGAAAGGCGGGGGGGCACAGATACGCAGTATTTT. Using reference TRBV2 and TRBJ2-3 for the parts outside the CDR3, the full variable domain is EPEVTQTPSHQVTQMGQEVILRCVPISNHLYFYWYRQILGQKVEFLVSFYNNEISEKSEIFDDQFSVERPDGSNFTLKIRSTKLEDSAMYFCASSERRGGTDTQYFGPGTRLTVL.

The chain combines TRBV7-8 with TRBJ2-1, with 7 positions matching TRBD2. From germline, CDR1 is SGHVS and CDR2 FQNEAQ. CDR3 length equals 14 residues. The J segment lost 7 bases and the V segment lost 5 bases, leaving 8 bases of the junction unmatched. CDR3 sequence (DNA): TGTGCCAGCAGCCCCGGGGGTAGCGGGAATGAGCAGTTCTTC. Its protein is CASSPGGSGNEQFF. Drawing the rest from reference TRBV7-8 and TRBJ2-1, the complete variable domain is GAGVSQSPRYKVAKRGQDVALRCDPISGHVSLFWYQQALGQGPEFLTYFQNEAQLDKSGLPSDRFFAERPEGSVSTLKIQRTQQEDSAVYLCASSPGGSGNEQFFGPGTRLTVL.

The chain employs TRBV11-2 and TRBJ2-7; D gene ambiguous. CDR3 size: 13 residues. Trimming cost V 2 bases and J 4 bases, with 9 bases left between them. Germline V CDR1 and CDR2: SGHAT, FQNNGV. This chain's CDR3 is CASSLPAAYEQYF. The CDR3, as DNA: TGTGCCAGCAGCTTACCCGCTGCGTACGAGCAGTACTTC.

J is TRBJ2-1 and V is TRBV2, with D maybe TRBD1 (5 bases). V gave up 7 bases and J gave up 15 bases, with 25 bases separating them. Germline V gives CDR1 SNHLY, CDR2 FYNNEI. The CDR3 runs 14 residues. Here the CDR3 reads CASNNGVRKGVPFF. As DNA, the CDR3 is TGTGCCAGCAATAATGGGGTGCGAAAAGGGGTCCCGTTCTTC.

The chain recombines TRBV7-6 with TRBJ1-6; 8 bases match TRBD1. The J segment lost 10 bases and the V segment lost 2 bases, leaving 7 bases of the junction unmatched. Looked up from germline, CDR1 is SGHVS and CDR2 is FNYEAQ. This CDR3 comprises 15 residues. The DNA of the CDR3 is TGTGCCAGCAGCTTATCTCCGGGACAGGTCTCACCCCTCCACTTT. Translated, it gives CASSLSPGQVSPLHF. Supplemented by reference TRBV7-6 and TRBJ1-6, the full variable domain reads GAGVSQSPRYKVTKRGQDVALRCDPISGHVSLYWYRQALGQGPEFLTYFNYEAQQDKSGLPNDRFSAERPEGSISTLTIQRTEQRDSAMYRCASSLSPGQVSPLHFGNGTRLTVT.

This clone was counted a few times. The chain uses TRBV5-1 and TRBJ1-5; no definite D call. The CDR3 contains 15 residues. Looked up from germline, CDR1 is SGHRS and CDR2 is YFSETQ. V was cut by 0 bases and J by 6 bases, with 13 bases left in between. CDR3 in DNA: TGCGCCAGCAGCTTGGACAGAGAGGGCGGTCAGCCCCAGCATTTT. Protein product: CASSLDREGGQPQHF.

This chain connects TRBV5-6 to TRBJ2-3, with a possible D match to TRBD2 (6 bases). Germline CDR1 and CDR2: SGHDT and YYEEEE. With 3 bases removed from V and 6 bases from J, the gap between germline ends came to 20 bases. There are 16 residues in the CDR3. CDR3 DNA sequence: TGTGCCAGCAGCTCTGAGATCGAGCGGGTCAGTGATACGCAGTATTTT. The encoded protein is CASSSEIERVSDTQYF.

The chain links TRBV14 to TRBJ2-2; TRBD2 might be the D (6 bases). CDR3 length: 15 amino acids. V gave up 4 bases and J gave up 1 base, with 10 bases separating them. The germline gives CDR1 SGHDN, CDR2 FVKESK. In DNA form, the CDR3 reads TGTGCCAGCAGCCTTCGGCGGGGGAACACCGGGGAGCTGTTTTTT. Its translation is CASSLRRGNTGELFF.

This chain links TRBV5-3 with TRBJ2-7; D might be TRBD1 (6 bases). TRBV5-3 is annotated as an ORF whose role is uncertain. Trimming removed 4 bases at V and 1 base at J, with 21 bases between. This CDR3 region has 17 residues. As DNA, the CDR3 is TGTGCCAGAAGCCTAACCTCAGGGGCACCTGATTCCTACGAGCAGTACGTC. It is translated as CARSLTSGAPDSYEQYV.

The genes are TRBV19 and TRBJ2-5; D call uncertain. CDR1 and CDR2 (germline): LNHDA, SQIVND (reference sequence). CDR3 length: 12 amino acids. Trimming left V 4 bases short and J 3 bases short, with 6 bases between. CDR3 in amino acids: CASSTAEETQYF. CDR3 DNA: TGTGCCAGTAGTACCGCAGAAGAGACCCAGTACTTC.

This clone was detected only a few times. This chain uses TRBV5-1 with TRBJ1-6, with D tentatively TRBD1 (5 bases). V lost 3 bases and J 6 bases, leaving 7 bases between the germline ends. The CDR3 is 13 amino acids. Germline loops: CDR1 SGHRS, CDR2 YFSETQ. The DNA of the CDR3 is TGCGCCAGCAGCTCGGGGGTTAATTCACCCCTCCACTTT. Translation: CASSSGVNSPLHF.

The V and J genes are TRBV29-1 and TRBJ2-4, with D possibly matching TRBD2 (5 bases). The germline gives CDR1 SQVTM, CDR2 ANQGSEA. CDR3 length equals 15 residues. The ends were cut back, 0 bases at V and 0 bases at J, with 9 bases in the middle. DNA of the CDR3: TGCAGCGTTGAAGATACGGGGTTAGCCAAAAACATTCAGTACTTC. This sequence encodes CSVEDTGLAKNIQYF.

The chain recombines TRBV27 with TRBJ2-1; D is unresolved. The ends were cut back, 4 bases at V and 4 bases at J, with 11 bases in the middle. The length of the CDR3 is 14 residues. The germline gives CDR1 MNHEY, CDR2 SMNVEV (reference sequence). CDR3 DNA sequence: TGTGCCAGCAGTTATTCGGCAGTTTACAATGAGCAGTTCTTC. It codes for CASSYSAVYNEQFF.

This clone came up once. The chain recombines TRBV7-8 with TRBJ2-5; the match to TRBD1 covers 8 bases. CDR1 is SGHVS and CDR2 is FQNEAQ in the germline V gene. J lost 5 bases, V lost 1 base, and 0 bases had no gene match. The CDR3 totals 13 residues. The CDR3 region has the DNA TGTGCCAGCAGCTTAGACAGGGGGGAGACCCAGTACTTC. This sequence encodes CASSLDRGETQYF.

This chain links TRBV7-9 with TRBJ1-2, with D uncertain. CDR1 and CDR2 from the germline V gene are SEHNR and FQNEAQ (reference sequence). V was shortened by 5 bases and J by 0 bases, with 16 bases between the two germline ends. This CDR3 contains 16 residues. The CDR3 protein is CASSPADGDPNYGYTF. The CDR3 DNA sequence: TGTGCCAGCAGCCCGGCTGATGGCGACCCTAACTATGGCTACACCTTC. Combining the CDR3 with reference TRBV7-9 and TRBJ1-2 gives the whole variable domain DTGVSQNPRHKITKRGQNVTFRCDPISEHNRLYWYRQTLGQGPEFLTYFQNEAQLEKSRLLSDRFSAERPKGSFSTLEIQRTEQGDSAMYLCASSPADGDPNYGYTFGSGTRLTVV.

The V gene is TRBV25-1, the J gene TRBJ1-4, with D unclear. The CDR3 runs to 15 residues. The germline V gene has CDR1 MGHDK and CDR2 SYGVNS. The V gene lost 4 bases and the J gene lost 0 bases, with 9 bases spanning the gap. The CDR3 coding sequence is TGTGCCAGCAGTGTAGTATCCGCAACTAATGAAAAACTGTTTTTT. The encoded protein is CASSVVSATNEKLFF.

The rearrangement uses TRBV27 and TRBJ2-7; perhaps TRBD2 as D (5 bases). The CDR3 has 13 amino acids. Germline V gives CDR1 MNHEY, CDR2 SMNVEV (reference sequence). Trimming pared 0 bases from V and 5 bases from J, leaving 8 bases between. For the CDR3, the DNA is TGTGCCAGCAGTTTATCCCCGGGAAACGAGCAGTACGTC. As protein: CASSLSPGNEQYV.

This clone appeared once. This sequence joins TRBV7-9 and TRBJ1-1; D is undetermined. V was trimmed by 2 bases and J by 8 bases, leaving 6 bases between them. Germline CDR1 SEHNR, CDR2 FQNEAQ (reference sequence). The CDR3 runs to 11 residues. This CDR3 is CASSLFAEAFF. CDR3 DNA: TGTGCCAGCAGCTTATTCGCGGAAGCTTTCTTT.

The chain couples TRBV7-9 to TRBJ1-5, with TRBD1 matching over 8 bases. The V and J ends lost 5 bases and 4 bases, in that order; junction bases with no gene match: 4. This CDR3 spans 14 amino acids. Germline V CDR1 and CDR2: SEHNR, FQNEAQ (reference sequence). The CDR3 reads CASSKGQGNQPQHF. The CDR3 DNA follows: TGTGCCAGCAGCAAAGGACAGGGTAATCAGCCCCAGCATTTT.

V and J are TRBV4-2 and TRBJ1-4; no reliable D call. The CDR3 consists of 16 residues. Germline V gene lookup returns CDR1 LGHNA and CDR2 YNFKEQ. V lost 1 base and J lost 5, with 14 bases in between. CDR3 residues: CASSQGTGAGNEKLFF. The DNA of the CDR3 is TGTGCCAGCAGCCAAGGCACTGGTGCGGGAAATGAAAAACTGTTTTTT.

The chain has TRBV6-4 and TRBJ1-2, with 7 positions matching TRBD1. The length of the CDR3 is 13 residues. From germline, CDR1 is MRHNA and CDR2 SNTAGT. The ends lost 0 bases at V and 7 bases at J; junction bases unmatched: 2. CDR3 in amino acids: CASSDSTGVGYTF. CDR3 nucleotide sequence: TGTGCCAGCAGTGACTCCACAGGGGTTGGCTACACCTTC.

V gene TRBV11-2 combines with J gene TRBJ1-1; TRBD1 matches 9 bases. The CDR3 spans 14 residues. V trimming: 7 bases; J trimming: 4 bases; junction bases outside the gene matches: 7. The germline V gene has CDR1 SGHAT and CDR2 FQNNGV. CDR3 nucleotide sequence: TGTGCCAGCAACTCTCTGACAGGGGGCACTGAAGCTTTCTTT. Protein product: CASNSLTGGTEAFF.

The chain uses TRBV19 and TRBJ2-3, with 9 bases fitting TRBD1. The V gene's germline CDR1 is LNHDA and CDR2 SQIVND (reference sequence). The V gene end was trimmed by 5 bases and the J gene end by 6 bases; junction bases not matched to a gene: 9. This CDR3 comprises 15 residues. CDR3 sequence (DNA): TGTGCCAGTAGTGGAAGGGGACAGGGAGGGGATACGCAGTATTTT. It codes for CASSGRGQGGDTQYF.

The genes are TRBV15 and TRBJ1-6, with D possibly matching TRBD1 (5 bases). The CDR3 contains 17 residues. CDR1 is LNHNV and CDR2 is YYDKDF in the germline V gene (reference sequence). Between the trimmed V and J ends, which lost 4 bases and 6 bases, there was a span of 19 bases. The CDR3 DNA reads TGTGCCACCAGCACAGGGAAAGGGACTCGGTTTAATTCACCCCTCCACTTT. Protein sequence: CATSTGKGTRFNSPLHF.